These 8 T cell receptor beta chains share one sample of origin, sequenced in a study of identical twins. Via MiXCR, TCRdb re-called the 5' RACE reads, giving one row per CDR3 protein. The profile covers some 500,000 distinct CDR3 sequences, with 13% to 15% appearing a single time and more than 0.8% taken by the ten largest. The sample was also reused in another study, on yellow fever vaccine responses in identical twins.

The sequenced material came from CD4+ T cells sorted from blood. The receptors shown here come from a woman aged 18-29 years in good health.

This clonotype has at least ten counts. This chain connects TRBV5-1 to TRBJ2-3; TRBD1 aligns across 8 bases. The CDR3 covers 14 residues. Germline loops: CDR1 SGHRS, CDR2 YFSETQ. V lost 0 bases and J lost 8; bases outside the gene matches: 5. CDR3 protein: CASSLAGQALTQYF. The DNA of the CDR3 is TGCGCCAGCAGCTTGGCGGGACAGGCCCTTACGCAGTATTTT.

This chain uses TRBV6-1 with TRBJ2-4; D is possibly TRBD1 or TRBD2 (5 bases each). Germline V gene data show CDR1 as MNHNS and CDR2 as SASEGT. The CDR3 covers 17 residues. The ends were cut back, 0 bases at V and 2 bases at J, with 14 bases in the middle. CDR3 region: CASSEAFGRDPKNIQYF. CDR3 coding DNA: TGTGCCAGCAGTGAAGCTTTCGGCAGGGACCCCAAAAACATTCAGTACTTC.

This sequence joins TRBV29-1 and TRBJ2-7; 8 bases are a match to TRBD2. V shed 8 bases and J 7 bases; nucleotides not matched to a gene: 13. Germline values: CDR1 SQVTM, CDR2 ANQGSEA. This CDR3 is built from 13 residues. For the CDR3, the DNA is TGCAGCTTCCGGGGGGGGACGGCGGAAGAGCAGTACTTC. It translates to CSFRGGTAEEQYF.

V and J are TRBV7-2 and TRBJ2-7; 15 bases align to TRBD2. This CDR3 spans 15 amino acids. The germline gives CDR1 SGHTA, CDR2 FQGNSA. Germline trimming cut 6 bases from V and 7 bases from J; bases unmatched to any gene: 7. DNA of the CDR3: TGTGCCAGCAGTTGGACTAGCGGGGGGGTCGAAGAGCAGTACTTC. Translation gives CASSWTSGGVEEQYF. Complete variable domain (other parts from reference TRBV7-2 and TRBJ2-7): GAGVSQSPSNKVTEKGKDVELRCDPISGHTALYWYRQSLGQGLEFLIYFQGNSAPDKSGLPSDRFSAERTGGSVSTLTIQRTQQEDSAVYLCASSWTSGGVEEQYFGPGTRLTVT.

The sample holds many counts of this clonotype. A read error may produce the germline difference seen at one junction end. V is TRBV4-2 and J is TRBJ2-3; no definite D call. Per germline, CDR1 LGHNA and CDR2 YNFKEQ. CDR3 length equals 16 residues. The CDR3 loop is CASSQGSGVGTDTQYF. In DNA form, the CDR3 reads TGCGCCAGCAGCCAAGGATCCGGCGTTGGCACAGATACGCAGTATTTT.

There are a few counts of this clonotype. This rearrangement joins TRBV11-2 to TRBJ2-2; D perhaps matches TRBD1 (5 bases). There are 18 residues in the CDR3. Trimming removed 5 bases from V and 2 bases from J, with 21 bases in between. Germline V gene sequence: CDR1 SGHAT, CDR2 FQNNGV. The CDR3 DNA sequence: TGTGCCAGCAGCGCCTACTTGAGGCAGGGTGCAAACACCGGGGAGCTGTTTTTT. Its translation: CASSAYLRQGANTGELFF.

This clonotype was seen repeatedly, ten times or more. The V gene is TRBV20-1, the J gene TRBJ2-7; perhaps TRBD2 as D (6 bases). This CDR3 comprises 14 residues. V lost 2 bases and J lost 0, with 11 bases in between. The V gene's germline CDR1 is DFQATT and CDR2 SNEGSKA (reference sequence). CDR3 nucleotides: TGCAGTGCTAGACGGGCTAGCGTCTCCTACGAGCAGTACTTC. Its protein is CSARRASVSYEQYF.

The V gene is TRBV20-1, the J gene TRBJ2-7; 10 bases line up with TRBD2. Germline V CDR1 and CDR2: DFQATT, SNEGSKA (reference sequence). V shed 5 bases, J shed 2 bases, and the junction held 6 bases outside the gene matches. The CDR3 loop spans 14 amino acids. The CDR3 reads CSAQERGGTYEQYF. In DNA form, the CDR3 reads TGCAGTGCTCAGGAGCGGGGGGGGACCTACGAGCAGTACTTC.